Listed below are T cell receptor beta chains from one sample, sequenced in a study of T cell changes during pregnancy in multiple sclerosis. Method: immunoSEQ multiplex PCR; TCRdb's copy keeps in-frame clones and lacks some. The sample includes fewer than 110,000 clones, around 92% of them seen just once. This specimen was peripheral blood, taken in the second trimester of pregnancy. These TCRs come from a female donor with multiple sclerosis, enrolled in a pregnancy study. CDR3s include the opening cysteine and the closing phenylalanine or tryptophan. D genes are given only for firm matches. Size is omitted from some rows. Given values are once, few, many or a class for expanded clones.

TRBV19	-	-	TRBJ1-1	CASSNTGIEAFF	TGTGCCAGTAGTAACACAGGGATCGAAGCTTTCTTT
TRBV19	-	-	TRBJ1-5	CATLQGGHSNQPQHF	TGTGCCACCCTACAGGGCGGACATAGCAATCAGCCCCAGCATTTT
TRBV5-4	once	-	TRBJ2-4	CASSLWGPGENIQYF	TGTGCCAGCAGCTTGTGGGGGCCAGGAGAAAACATTCAGTACTTC
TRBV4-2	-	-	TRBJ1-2	CASSQERGINYGYTF	TGTGCCAGCAGCCAAGAAAGAGGGATTAACTATGGCTACACCTTC
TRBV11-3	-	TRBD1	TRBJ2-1	CASSLSGQGNNEQFF	TGTGCCAGCAGCTTGTCGGGACAGGGGAACAATGAGCAGTTCTTC
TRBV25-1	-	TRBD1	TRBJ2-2	CATALSGGGELFF	TGTGCCACCGCACTCTCAGGGGGTGGGGAGCTGTTTTTT
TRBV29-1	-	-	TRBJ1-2	CSVVLLGHNYGYTF	TGCAGCGTCGTTCTCCTTGGACATAACTATGGCTACACCTTC
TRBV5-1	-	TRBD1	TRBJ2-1	CASSSDRGVNNEQFF	TGCGCCAGCAGCTCCGACAGGGGTGTAAACAATGAGCAGTTCTTC
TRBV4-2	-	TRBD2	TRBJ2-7	CASSQDWASGHYEQYF	TGTGCCAGCAGCCAAGATTGGGCTAGCGGGCACTACGAGCAGTACTTC
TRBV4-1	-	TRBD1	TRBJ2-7	CASSQEDRAHYEQYF	TGCGCCAGCAGCCAAGAGGACAGGGCGCACTACGAGCAGTACTTC
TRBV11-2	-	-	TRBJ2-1	CASSSSSLPGLHYNEQFF	TGTGCCAGCAGTTCATCTTCCCTTCCGGGACTTCACTACAATGAGCAGTTCTTC
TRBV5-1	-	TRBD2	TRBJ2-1	CASSSRPRSGLGLAYNEQFF	TGCGCCAGCAGCTCTCGACCACGGTCGGGGTTAGGACTAGCGTACAATGAGCAGTTCTTC
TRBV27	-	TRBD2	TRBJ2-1	CASSFTPQGTSNEQFF	TGTGCCAGCAGTTTTACTCCGCAGGGGACTAGCAATGAGCAGTTCTTC
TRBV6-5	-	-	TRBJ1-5	CASGRFRSNQPQHF	TGTGCCAGCGGGAGATTTAGGAGCAATCAGCCCCAGCATTTT
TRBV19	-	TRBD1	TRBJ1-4	CASSRDRDYATNEKLFF	TGTGCCAGTAGTCGGGACAGGGATTATGCAACTAATGAAAAACTGTTTTTT
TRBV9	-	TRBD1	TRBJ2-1	CASSRSQGAYNEQFF	TGTGCCAGCAGTCGTAGTCAGGGGGCCTACAATGAGCAGTTCTTC
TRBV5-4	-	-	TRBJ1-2	CASSSGDSAPNGYTF	TGTGCCAGCAGCTCCGGGGACTCCGCACCTAATGGCTACACCTTC
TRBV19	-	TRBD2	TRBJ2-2	CASSVRLAGGTNTGELFF	TGTGCCAGTAGTGTCCGACTAGCGGGAGGGACGAACACCGGGGAGCTGTTTTTT
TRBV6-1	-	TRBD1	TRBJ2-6	CASSVTWTGGSGANVLTF	TGTGCCAGCAGTGTAACGTGGACAGGGGGCTCTGGGGCCAACGTCCTGACTTTC
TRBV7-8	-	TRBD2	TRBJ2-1	CASSPTSGSGNEQFF	TGTGCCAGCAGCCCGACTAGCGGGAGCGGCAATGAGCAGTTCTTC
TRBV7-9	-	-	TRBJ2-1	CASSFSEQGYNEQFF	TGTGCCAGCAGCTTTTCGGAGCAGGGCTATAATGAGCAGTTCTTC
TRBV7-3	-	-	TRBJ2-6	CASSWAGNSGANVLTF	TGTGCCAGCAGCTGGGCGGGAAACTCTGGGGCCAACGTCCTGACTTTC
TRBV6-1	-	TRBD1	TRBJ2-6	CASSEGQGIFGANVLTF	TGTGCCAGCAGTGAGGGACAGGGAATCTTTGGGGCCAACGTCCTGACTTTC
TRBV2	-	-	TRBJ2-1	CASRAGTQPQKRQFF	TGTGCCAGCAGGGCCGGGACACAACCCCAAAAACGGCAGTTCTTC
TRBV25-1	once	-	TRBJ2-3	CASSEYTGGRTDTQYF	TGTGCCAGCAGTGAATATACCGGAGGGCGCACAGATACGCAGTATTTT
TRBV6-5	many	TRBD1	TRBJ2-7	CASTRPSTGIYEQYF	TGTGCCAGCACCCGCCCATCGACAGGGATCTACGAGCAGTACTTC
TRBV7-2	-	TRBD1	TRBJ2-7	CASSPTGTDYYEQYF	TGTGCCAGCAGCCCGACCGGGACAGATTATTACGAGCAGTACTTC
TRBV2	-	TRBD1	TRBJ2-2	CASSEDRGGGELFF	TGTGCCAGCAGTGAGGACAGGGGTGGCGGGGAGCTGTTTTTT
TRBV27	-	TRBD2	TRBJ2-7	CASSYNLAGGPYEQYF	TGTGCCAGCAGTTATAACCTAGCGGGAGGGCCCTACGAGCAGTACTTC
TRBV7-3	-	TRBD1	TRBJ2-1	CASSTGQGWNEQFF	TGTGCCAGCAGCACGGGACAGGGGTGGAATGAGCAGTTCTTC
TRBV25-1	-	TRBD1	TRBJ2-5	CASSLPGQVQETQYF	TGTGCCAGCAGTTTGCCGGGACAGGTGCAAGAGACCCAGTACTTC
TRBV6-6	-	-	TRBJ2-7	CASRTQGKHSYEQYF	TGTGCCAGCAGGACCCAGGGGAAACACTCCTACGAGCAGTACTTC
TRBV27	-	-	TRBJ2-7	CASSHRQATVYEQYF	TGTGCCAGCAGCCACAGACAGGCAACAGTATACGAGCAGTACTTC
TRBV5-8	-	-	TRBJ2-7	CASSLGHLGSYEQYF	TGTGCCAGCAGCTTGGGACACCTCGGCTCCTACGAGCAGTACTTC
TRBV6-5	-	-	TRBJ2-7	CASSYSGRGDHEQYF	TGTGCCAGCAGTTACTCCGGCAGGGGTGACCACGAGCAGTACTTC
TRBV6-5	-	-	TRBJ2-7	CASRDGTRPYEQYF	TGTGCCAGCAGAGATGGGACTCGCCCCTACGAGCAGTACTTC
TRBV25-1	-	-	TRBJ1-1	CASRSQGYLRAEAFF	TGTGCCAGCAGATCCCAGGGCTACCTTCGGGCTGAAGCTTTCTTT
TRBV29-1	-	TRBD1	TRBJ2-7	CSVGPGTGDYEQYF	TGCAGCGTGGGCCCCGGGACAGGGGACTACGAGCAGTACTTC
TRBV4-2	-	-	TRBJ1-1	CASSRRQAQNTEAFF	TGTGCCAGCAGCCGCAGACAGGCGCAGAACACTGAAGCTTTCTTT
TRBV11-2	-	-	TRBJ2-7	CASSSTGREQYF	TGTGCCAGCAGCTCCACAGGGCGCGAGCAGTACTTC